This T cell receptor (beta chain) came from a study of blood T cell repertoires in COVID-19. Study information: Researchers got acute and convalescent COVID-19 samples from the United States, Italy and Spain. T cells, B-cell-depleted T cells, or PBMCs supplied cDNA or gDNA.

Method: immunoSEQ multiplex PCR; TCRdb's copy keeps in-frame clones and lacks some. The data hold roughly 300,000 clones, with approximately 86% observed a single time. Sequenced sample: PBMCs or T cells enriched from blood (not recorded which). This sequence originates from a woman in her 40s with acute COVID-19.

The CDR3 loop reads CASSATSGSSYEQYF. The CDR3 DNA sequence: TGTGCCAGCAGCGCGACTAGCGGGAGCTCCTACGAGCAGTACTTC. This chain joins TRBV9 and TRBJ2-7; 12 bases map to TRBD2. Losses at the gene ends were 3 bases for V and 0 bases for J; bases not matched to a gene: 1. The CDR3 totals 15 residues. Germline V CDR1 and CDR2: SGDLS, YYNGEE.